This entry is about one T cell receptor beta chain. This sample is drawn from a study of T cell responses to AZD1222 COVID-19 vaccine. The data were produced by immunoSEQ multiplex PCR, yet TCRdb's version contains in-frame clones alone and is incomplete. Here the sample spans roughly 180,000 clones, 90% to 95% being singletons. The CDR3 extends over 13 amino acids. V gave up 4 bases and J gave up 8 bases; unmatched junction bases: 6. Germline values: CDR1 MNHEY, CDR2 SVGAGI. The source material was peripheral blood, sampled on day 0 of AZD1222 vaccination. The V and J genes are TRBV6-5 and TRBJ1-2; TRBD1 matches 8 bases. The TCR was taken from an adult in good health. CDR3 DNA: TGTGCCAGCAGTTCAGGGGGCGCAAGGGGCTACACCTTC. This sequence encodes CASSSGGARGYTF.